Listed below are T cell receptor beta chains from one sample, sequenced in a study of T cell repertoires in cytomegalovirus infection. TCRdb used MiXCR to reprocess the reads, holding one entry per CDR3 protein. The table shows 450,000 to 650,000 distinct CDR3 sequences, with over 35% occurring only once. No antigens are known for them. The sample consisted of cultured PBMCs, taken from culture after CMV antigen stimulation. The source is a human donor in good health (CMV status not recorded). Some clones in this sample may be carry-over from other donors' samples. The CDR3 runs from the conserved cysteine through the conserved F or W. Clone size, where shown, is once, few, many, or a class for clones that have expanded.

TRBJ1-4 | TRBV7-9 | few | CASSLGGGSDEKLFF
TRBJ2-1 | TRBV4-3 | few | CASSQESGYNEQFF
TRBJ2-5 | TRBV20-1 | once | CSAREAYQETQYF
TRBJ2-4 | TRBV7-2 | few | CASSPRQGANIQYF
TRBJ2-7 | TRBV5-5 | few | CASSLALTEQYF
TRBJ2-1 | TRBV4-2 | - | CASSRISGGAYNEQFF
TRBJ2-3 | TRBV11-2 | - | CASSLVRGPLDRTDTQYF
TRBJ2-7 | TRBV29-1 | - | CSLRRGESYEQYF
TRBJ2-4 | TRBV5-4 | - | CASSVGLEAKNIQYF
TRBJ2-2 | TRBV29-1 | - | CSAGGGTMNTGELFF
TRBJ2-1 | TRBV20-1 | - | CSASPPGEFGNEQFF
TRBJ2-7 | TRBV27 | - | CASSLREQGTVYEQYF
TRBJ2-5 | TRBV28 | - | CASSFLTGKETQYF
TRBJ1-2 | TRBV7-2 | many | CASSLYPGGTAYGYTF
TRBJ2-1 | TRBV6-1 | - | CASSDMRRNYNEQFF
TRBJ2-6 | TRBV4-3 | few | CASSQHNPGANVLTF
TRBJ1-1 | TRBV5-1 | once | CASSPSGSVTEAFF
TRBJ1-1 | TRBV7-9 | - | CASSLAKGSYGANTEAFF
TRBJ2-5 | TRBV11-2 | - | CASSPGQGAKETQYF
TRBJ2-3 | TRBV7-6 | - | CASSSWGADTQYF
TRBJ2-7 | TRBV7-2 | few | CASSLSWDSLYEQYF
TRBJ2-7 | TRBV20-1 | - | CSARDRRQWAAEQYF
TRBJ1-2 | TRBV12-3/TRBV12-4 | - | CASSFGVSGDGYTF
TRBJ2-7 | TRBV12-3/TRBV12-4 | - | CASRPQDGYEQYF